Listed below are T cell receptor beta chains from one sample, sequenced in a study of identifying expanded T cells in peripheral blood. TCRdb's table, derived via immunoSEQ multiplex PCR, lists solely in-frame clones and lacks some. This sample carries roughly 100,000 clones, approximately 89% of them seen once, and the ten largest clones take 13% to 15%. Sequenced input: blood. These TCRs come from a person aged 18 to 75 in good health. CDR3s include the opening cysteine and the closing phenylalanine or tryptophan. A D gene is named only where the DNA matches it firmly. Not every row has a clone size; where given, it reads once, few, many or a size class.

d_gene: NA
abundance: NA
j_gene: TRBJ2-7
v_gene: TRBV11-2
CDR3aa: CASSLSQTGYEQYF
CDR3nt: TGTGCCAGCAGCTTATCCCAGACCGGGTACGAGCAGTACTTC

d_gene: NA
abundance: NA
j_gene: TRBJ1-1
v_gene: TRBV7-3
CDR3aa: CASSPTGLGEAFF
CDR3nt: TGTGCCAGCAGCCCAACAGGGCTGGGTGAAGCTTTCTTT

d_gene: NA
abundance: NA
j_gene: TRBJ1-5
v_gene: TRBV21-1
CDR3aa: CASSPPSREEDSNQPQHF
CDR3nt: TGTGCCAGCAGCCCCCCCAGCAGGGAGGAAGATAGCAATCAGCCCCAGCATTTT

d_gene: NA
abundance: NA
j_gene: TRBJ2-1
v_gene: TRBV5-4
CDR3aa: CASSSGLDLHEQFF
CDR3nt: TGTGCCAGCAGCTCTGGGCTAGATTTACATGAGCAGTTCTTC

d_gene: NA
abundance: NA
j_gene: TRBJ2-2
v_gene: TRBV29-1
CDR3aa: CSVEDRGSPNTGELFF
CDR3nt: TGCAGCGTTGAAGATCGGGGCAGCCCGAACACCGGGGAGCTGTTTTTT

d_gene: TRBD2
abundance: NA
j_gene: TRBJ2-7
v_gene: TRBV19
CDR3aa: CASSGGGGAYEQYF
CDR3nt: TGTGCCAGTAGTGGTGGCGGGGGGGCGTACGAGCAGTACTTC

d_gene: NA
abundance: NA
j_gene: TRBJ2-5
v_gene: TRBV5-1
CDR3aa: CASSPSQSGGGPETQYF
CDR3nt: TGCGCCAGCAGCCCCTCTCAGAGCGGCGGCGGTCCGGAGACCCAGTACTTC

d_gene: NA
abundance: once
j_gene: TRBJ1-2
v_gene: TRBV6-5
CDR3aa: CASSYSSPGYGYTF
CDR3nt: TGTGCCAGCAGTTACTCGAGCCCTGGCTATGGCTACACCTTC

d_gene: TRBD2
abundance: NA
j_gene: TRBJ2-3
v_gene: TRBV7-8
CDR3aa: CASSFGRGGATDTQYF
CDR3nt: TGTGCCAGCAGCTTCGGGCGCGGGGGGGCCACAGATACGCAGTATTTT

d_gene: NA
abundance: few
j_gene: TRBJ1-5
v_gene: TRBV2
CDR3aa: CASRHGGRNQPQHF
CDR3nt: TGTGCCAGCAGGCACGGGGGGCGCAATCAGCCCCAGCATTTT

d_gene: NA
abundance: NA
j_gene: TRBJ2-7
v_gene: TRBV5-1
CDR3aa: CASSLAGSYEQYF
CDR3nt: TGCGCCAGCAGCTTGGCTGGCAGCTACGAGCAGTACTTC

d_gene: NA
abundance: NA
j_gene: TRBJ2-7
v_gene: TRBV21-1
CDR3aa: CASSANRGVYEQYF
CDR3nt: TGTGCCAGCAGCGCCAACCGGGGAGTTTACGAGCAGTACTTC

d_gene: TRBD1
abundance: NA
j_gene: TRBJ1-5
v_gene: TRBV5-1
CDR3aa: CASSLTGTGNQPQHF
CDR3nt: TGCGCCAGCAGCCTCACCGGGACAGGCAATCAGCCCCAGCATTTT

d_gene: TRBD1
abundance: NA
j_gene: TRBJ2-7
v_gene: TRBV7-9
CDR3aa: CASSIRQGGGEQYF
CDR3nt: TGTGCCAGCAGCATCCGACAGGGGGGTGGCGAGCAGTACTTC

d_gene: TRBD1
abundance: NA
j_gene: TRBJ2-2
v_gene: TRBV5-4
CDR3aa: CASSFTGASGELFF
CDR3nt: TGTGCCAGCAGCTTCACAGGGGCTTCCGGGGAGCTGTTTTTT

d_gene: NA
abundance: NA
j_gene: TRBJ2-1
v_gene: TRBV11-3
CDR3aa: CASSLDSIGGEQFF
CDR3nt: TGTGCCAGCAGCTTAGATTCTATTGGAGGTGAGCAGTTCTTC

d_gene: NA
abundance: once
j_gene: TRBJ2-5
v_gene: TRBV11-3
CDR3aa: CASSYGGTQYF
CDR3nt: TGTGCCAGCAGCTACGGGGGGACCCAGTACTTC

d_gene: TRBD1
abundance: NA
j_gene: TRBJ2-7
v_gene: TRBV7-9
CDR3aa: CASRPLRDRLDEQYF
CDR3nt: TGTGCCAGCAGACCCCTCCGGGACAGGCTCGACGAGCAGTACTTC

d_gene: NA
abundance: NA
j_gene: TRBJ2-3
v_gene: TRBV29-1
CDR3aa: CSVEVGATDTQYF
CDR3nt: TGCAGCGTTGAGGTGGGGGCGACAGATACGCAGTATTTT

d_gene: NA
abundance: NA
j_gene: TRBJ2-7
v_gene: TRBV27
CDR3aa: CASSFRDATGEQYF
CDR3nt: TGTGCCAGCAGTTTCCGGGACGCCACGGGAGAGCAGTACTTC

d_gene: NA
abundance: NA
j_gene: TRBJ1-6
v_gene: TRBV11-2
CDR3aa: CASTLGDFGSPLHF
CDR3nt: TGTGCCAGCACCTTAGGGGACTTTGGATCACCCCTCCACTTT